This T cell receptor (beta chain) was profiled in a study of pediatric ulcerative colitis. CDR1 and CDR2 (germline): SGHNT, YYREEE (reference sequence). CDR3 length: 15 amino acids. Unmatched junction bases numbered 8, after V lost 0 bases and J lost 6 bases. TCRdb's table, derived via immunoSEQ multiplex PCR, lists solely in-frame clones and lacks some. This table holds around 61,000 clones, roughly 90% found once. The sequence was collected from a boy younger than 18 with severe ulcerative colitis. The sample taken for sequencing was blood. The chain is built from TRBV5-4 and TRBJ1-2, with 7 bases aligning to TRBD1. The CDR3: CASSLEGGLSDGYTF. In nucleotides, the CDR3 is TGTGCCAGCAGCTTGGAAGGGGGCTTATCCGATGGCTACACCTTC.